This T cell receptor (beta chain) was documented in a study of T cell repertoires in cytomegalovirus infection. Study background: HLA-B-restricted CMV epitopes that are well studied were used alongside recently identified HLA-C-restricted ones. Public TCR beta signatures provided an indication of both CMV infection and a matching HLA type.

The length of the CDR3 is 16 residues. From germline, CDR1 is ENHRY and CDR2 SYGVKD. V was pared by 6 bases and J by 5 bases, with 12 bases of the junction left unmatched. This clonotype has at least ten counts. The antigen is unknown. General study points: Cumulative public TCR beta family frequency identified carriers of CMV plus the relevant HLA. HLA-C-restricted CMV clonotypes gave the most frequent clonotype in two of eight donors.

Each CDR3 protein is one row after TCRdb ran MiXCR on the reads. The table has around 750,000 distinct CDR3 sequences, 30% to 35% seen once; the top ten hold 9.5% to 15%. Sequenced here: cultured CD8+ T cells from PBMCs, sampled from culture after CMV antigen stimulation. The TCR was taken from a human donor in good health (CMV status not recorded). Some clones in this sample may be carry-over from other donors' samples. The chain couples TRBV10-3 to TRBJ2-7; 11 nucleotides match TRBD2. This CDR3 reads CAISRIAGGPAHEQYF. The CDR3 DNA sequence: TGTGCCATCAGCCGAATAGCGGGGGGGCCAGCCCACGAGCAGTACTTC.